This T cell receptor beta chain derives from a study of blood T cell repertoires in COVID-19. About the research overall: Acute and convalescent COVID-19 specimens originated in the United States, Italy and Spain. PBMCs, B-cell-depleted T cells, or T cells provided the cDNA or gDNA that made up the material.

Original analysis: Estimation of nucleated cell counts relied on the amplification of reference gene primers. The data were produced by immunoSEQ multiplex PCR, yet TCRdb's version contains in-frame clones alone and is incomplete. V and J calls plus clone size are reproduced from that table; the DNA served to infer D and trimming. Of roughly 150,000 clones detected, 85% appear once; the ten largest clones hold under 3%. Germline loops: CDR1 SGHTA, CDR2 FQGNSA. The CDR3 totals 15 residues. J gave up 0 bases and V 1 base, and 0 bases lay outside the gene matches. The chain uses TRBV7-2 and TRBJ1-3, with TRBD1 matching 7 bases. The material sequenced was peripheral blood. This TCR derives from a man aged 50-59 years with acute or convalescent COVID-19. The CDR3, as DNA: TGTGCCAGCAGCTTAGGGACAGGCTCTGGAAACACCATATATTTT. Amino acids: CASSLGTGSGNTIYF. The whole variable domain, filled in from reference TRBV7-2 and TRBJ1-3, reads GAGVSQSPSNKVTEKGKDVELRCDPISGHTALYWYRQSLGQGLEFLIYFQGNSAPDKSGLPSDRFSAERTGGSVSTLTIQRTQQEDSAVYLCASSLGTGSGNTIYFGEGSWLTVV.